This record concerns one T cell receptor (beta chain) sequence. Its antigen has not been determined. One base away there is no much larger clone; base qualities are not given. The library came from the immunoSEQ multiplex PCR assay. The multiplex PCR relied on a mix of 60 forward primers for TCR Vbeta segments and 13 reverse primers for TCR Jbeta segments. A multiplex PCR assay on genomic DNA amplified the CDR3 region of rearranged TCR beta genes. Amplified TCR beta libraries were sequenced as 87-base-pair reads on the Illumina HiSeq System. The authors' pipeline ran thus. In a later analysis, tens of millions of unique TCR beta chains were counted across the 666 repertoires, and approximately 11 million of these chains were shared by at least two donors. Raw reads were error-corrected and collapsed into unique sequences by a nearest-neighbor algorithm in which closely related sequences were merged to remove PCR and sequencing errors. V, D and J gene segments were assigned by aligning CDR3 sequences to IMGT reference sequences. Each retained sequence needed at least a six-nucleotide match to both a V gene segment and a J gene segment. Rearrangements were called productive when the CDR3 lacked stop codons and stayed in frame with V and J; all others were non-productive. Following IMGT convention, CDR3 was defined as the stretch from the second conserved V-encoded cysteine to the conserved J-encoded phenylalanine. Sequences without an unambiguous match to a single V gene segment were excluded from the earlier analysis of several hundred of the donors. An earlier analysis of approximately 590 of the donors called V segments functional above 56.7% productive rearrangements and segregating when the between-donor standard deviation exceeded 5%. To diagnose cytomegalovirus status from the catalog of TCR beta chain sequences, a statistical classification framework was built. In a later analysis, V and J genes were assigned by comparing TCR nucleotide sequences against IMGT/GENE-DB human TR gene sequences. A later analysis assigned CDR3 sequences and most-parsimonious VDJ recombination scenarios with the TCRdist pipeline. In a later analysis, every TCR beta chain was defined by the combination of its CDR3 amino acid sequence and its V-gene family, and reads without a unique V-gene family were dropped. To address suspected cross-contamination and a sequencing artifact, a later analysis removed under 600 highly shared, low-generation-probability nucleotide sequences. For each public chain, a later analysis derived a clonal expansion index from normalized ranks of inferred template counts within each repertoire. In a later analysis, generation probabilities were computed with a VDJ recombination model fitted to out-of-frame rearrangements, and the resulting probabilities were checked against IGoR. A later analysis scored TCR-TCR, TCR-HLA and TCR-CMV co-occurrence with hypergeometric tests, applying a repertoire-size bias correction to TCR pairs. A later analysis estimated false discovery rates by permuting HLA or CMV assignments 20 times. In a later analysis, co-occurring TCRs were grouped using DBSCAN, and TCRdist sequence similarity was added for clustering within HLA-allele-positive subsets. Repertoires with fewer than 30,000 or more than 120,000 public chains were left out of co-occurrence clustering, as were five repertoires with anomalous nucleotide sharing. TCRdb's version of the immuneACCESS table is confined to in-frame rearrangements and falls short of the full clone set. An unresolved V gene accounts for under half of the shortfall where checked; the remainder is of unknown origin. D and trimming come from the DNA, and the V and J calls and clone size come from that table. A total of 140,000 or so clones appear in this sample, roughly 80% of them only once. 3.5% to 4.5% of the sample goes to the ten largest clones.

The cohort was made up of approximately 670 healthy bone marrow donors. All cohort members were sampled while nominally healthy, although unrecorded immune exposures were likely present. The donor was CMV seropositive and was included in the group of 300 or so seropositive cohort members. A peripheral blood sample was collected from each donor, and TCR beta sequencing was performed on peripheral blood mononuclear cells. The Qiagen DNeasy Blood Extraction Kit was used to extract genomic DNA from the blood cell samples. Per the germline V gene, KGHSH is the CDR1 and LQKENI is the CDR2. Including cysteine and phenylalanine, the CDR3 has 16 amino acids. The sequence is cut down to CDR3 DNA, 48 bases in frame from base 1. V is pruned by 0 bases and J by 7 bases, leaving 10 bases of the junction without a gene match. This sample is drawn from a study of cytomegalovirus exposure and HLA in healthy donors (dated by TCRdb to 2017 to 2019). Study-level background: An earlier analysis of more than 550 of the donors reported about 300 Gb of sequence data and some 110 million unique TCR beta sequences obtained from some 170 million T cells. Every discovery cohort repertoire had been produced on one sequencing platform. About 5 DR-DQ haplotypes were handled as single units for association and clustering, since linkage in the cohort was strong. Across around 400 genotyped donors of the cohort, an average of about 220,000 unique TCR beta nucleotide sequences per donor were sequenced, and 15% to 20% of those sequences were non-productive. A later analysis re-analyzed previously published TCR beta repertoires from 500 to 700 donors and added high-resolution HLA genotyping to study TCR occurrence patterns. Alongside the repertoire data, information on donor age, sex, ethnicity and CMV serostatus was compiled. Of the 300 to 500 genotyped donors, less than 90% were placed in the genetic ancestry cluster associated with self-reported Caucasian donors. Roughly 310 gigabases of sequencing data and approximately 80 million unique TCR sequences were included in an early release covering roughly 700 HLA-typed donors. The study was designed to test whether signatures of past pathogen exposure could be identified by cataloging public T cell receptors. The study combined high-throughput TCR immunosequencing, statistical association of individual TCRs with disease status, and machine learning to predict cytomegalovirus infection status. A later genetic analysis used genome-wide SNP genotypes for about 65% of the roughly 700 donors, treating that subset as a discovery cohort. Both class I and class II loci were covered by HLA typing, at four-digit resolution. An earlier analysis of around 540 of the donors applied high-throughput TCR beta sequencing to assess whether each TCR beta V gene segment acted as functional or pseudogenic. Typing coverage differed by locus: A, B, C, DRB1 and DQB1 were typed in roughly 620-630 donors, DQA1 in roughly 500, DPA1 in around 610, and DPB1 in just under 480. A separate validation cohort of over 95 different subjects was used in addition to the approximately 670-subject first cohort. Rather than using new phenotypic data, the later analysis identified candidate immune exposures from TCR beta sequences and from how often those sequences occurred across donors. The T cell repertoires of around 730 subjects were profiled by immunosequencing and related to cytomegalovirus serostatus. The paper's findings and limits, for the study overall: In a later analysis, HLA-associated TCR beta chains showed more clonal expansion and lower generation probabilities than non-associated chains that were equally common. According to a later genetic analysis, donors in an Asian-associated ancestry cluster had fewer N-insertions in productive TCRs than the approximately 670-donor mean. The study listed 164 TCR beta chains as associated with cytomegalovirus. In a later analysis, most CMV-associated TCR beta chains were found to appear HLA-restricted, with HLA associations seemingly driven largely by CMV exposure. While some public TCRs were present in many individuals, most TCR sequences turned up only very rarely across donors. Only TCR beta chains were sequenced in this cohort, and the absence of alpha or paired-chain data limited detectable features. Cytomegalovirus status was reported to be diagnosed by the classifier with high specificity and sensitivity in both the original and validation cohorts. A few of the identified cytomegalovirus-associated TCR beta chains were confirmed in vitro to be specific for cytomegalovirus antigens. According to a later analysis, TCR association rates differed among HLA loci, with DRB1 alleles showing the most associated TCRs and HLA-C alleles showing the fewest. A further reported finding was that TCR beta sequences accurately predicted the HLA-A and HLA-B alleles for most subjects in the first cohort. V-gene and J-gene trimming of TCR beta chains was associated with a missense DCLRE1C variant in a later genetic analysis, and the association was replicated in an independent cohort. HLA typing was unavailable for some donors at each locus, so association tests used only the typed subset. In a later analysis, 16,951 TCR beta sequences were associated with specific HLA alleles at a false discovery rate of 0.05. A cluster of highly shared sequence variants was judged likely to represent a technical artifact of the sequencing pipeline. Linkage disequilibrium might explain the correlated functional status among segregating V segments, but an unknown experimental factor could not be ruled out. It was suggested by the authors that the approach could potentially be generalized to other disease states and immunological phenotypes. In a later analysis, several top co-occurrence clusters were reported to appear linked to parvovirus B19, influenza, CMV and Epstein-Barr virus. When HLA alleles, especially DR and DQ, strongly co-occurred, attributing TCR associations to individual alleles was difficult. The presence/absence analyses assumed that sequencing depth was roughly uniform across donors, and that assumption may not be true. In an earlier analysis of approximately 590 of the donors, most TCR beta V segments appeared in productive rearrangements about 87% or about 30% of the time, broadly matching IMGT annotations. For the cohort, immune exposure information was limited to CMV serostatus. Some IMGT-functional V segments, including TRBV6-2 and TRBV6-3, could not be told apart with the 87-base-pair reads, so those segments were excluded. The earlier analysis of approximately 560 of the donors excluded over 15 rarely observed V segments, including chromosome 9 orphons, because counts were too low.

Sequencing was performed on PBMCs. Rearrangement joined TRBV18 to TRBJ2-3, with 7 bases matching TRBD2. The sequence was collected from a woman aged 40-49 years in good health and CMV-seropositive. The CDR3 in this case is CASSPPGGDLVNTQYF. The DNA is TGTGCCAGCTCACCACCGGGAGGGGATTTGGTGAATACGCAGTATTTT.